This TCR beta chain was captured by sequencing in a study of T cells in women clearing cervical HPV infection. Measured by frequency, this clone is medium-sized. The read gets to within 3 residues of the CDR3 end, and the germline J gene fills in the rest. Sequencing was performed with immunoSEQ multiplex PCR; in TCRdb, only in-frame clones are kept and a portion is missing. This sample's table has tens of thousands of clones. Each participant carried one incident cervical HPV16 infection only. The CDR3 consists of 14 residues. Trimming removed 6 bases at V and 0 bases at J, with 10 bases between. The germline V gene encodes CDR1 SGHTA and CDR2 FQGNSA.

The sample taken for sequencing was blood buffy coat. This sequence was found in a woman aged 18-70 years with a cervical HPV16 infection that either progressed to CIN3+ or cleared (not recorded which). The V call is TRBV7-2, the J call TRBJ2-3; D gene ambiguous. Incomplete CDR3 DNA: TGTGCCAGCAGTCCATCTAGTAGCACAGATACG. It encodes CASSPSSSTDT. The full CDR3 reads CASSPSSSTDTQYF.